This TCR beta chain was found in a study of blood T cell repertoires in COVID-19. Study background: Sources were T cells, B-cell-depleted T cells, or PBMCs; the material itself was cDNA or gDNA.

The CDR3 consists of 13 residues. V shed 5 bases and J 7 bases; nucleotides not matched to a gene: 5. Germline V gene lookup returns CDR1 SEHNR and CDR2 FQNEAQ (reference sequence). Enrolled through a virtual design, the participants were between roughly 18 and 90 years of age and came from 24 US areas. Before being deemed recovered, Cohort 3 donors had two negative PCRs, clearance, or symptom resolution. Profiling relied on immunoSEQ multiplex PCR, and the TCRdb table lists in-frame clones only, not all of them. Of about 210,000 clones detected, more than 80% appear once; the ten largest clones hold about 10%.

Sequenced sample: PBMCs or T cells enriched from blood (not recorded which). The chain recombines TRBV7-9 with TRBJ2-7, with TRBD2 matching 10 bases. The sequence derives from a man in his forties who had recovered from COVID-19. The DNA for the CDR3 is TGTGCCAGCAGCGCCCGGACTAGCGGTGAGCAGTACTTC. Translation gives CASSARTSGEQYF.